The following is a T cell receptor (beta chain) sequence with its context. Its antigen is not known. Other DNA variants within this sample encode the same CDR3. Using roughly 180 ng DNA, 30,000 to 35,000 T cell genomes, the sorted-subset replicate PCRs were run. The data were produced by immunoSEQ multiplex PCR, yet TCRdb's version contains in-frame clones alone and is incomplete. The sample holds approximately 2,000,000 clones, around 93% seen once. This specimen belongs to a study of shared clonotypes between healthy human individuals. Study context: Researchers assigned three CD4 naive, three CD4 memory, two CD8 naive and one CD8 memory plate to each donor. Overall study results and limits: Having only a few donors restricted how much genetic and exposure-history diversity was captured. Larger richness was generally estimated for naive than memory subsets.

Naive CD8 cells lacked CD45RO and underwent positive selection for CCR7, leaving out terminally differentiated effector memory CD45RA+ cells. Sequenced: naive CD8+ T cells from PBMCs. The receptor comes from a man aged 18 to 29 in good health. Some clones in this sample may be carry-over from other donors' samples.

CDR3 DNA: TGTGCCAGCAGTTATCCTGGGGATGAGCAGTTCTTC. It specifies CASSYPGDEQFF. V and J are TRBV6-5 and TRBJ2-1; D gene uncertain. The length of the CDR3 is 12 residues. Deletions cut 3 bases from V and 8 bases from J, with 8 bases between. In germline, CDR1 is MNHEY, CDR2 SVGAGI.